The clone carrying this T cell receptor (beta chain) appeared a few times. Produced via immunoSEQ multiplex PCR; TCRdb's table is partial and in-frame only. Here the sample spans roughly 130,000 clones, 93% being singletons. This sample is part of a study of OX40 agonist ivuxolimab in advanced cancers. Patients were ineligible given autoimmune disease history or systemic immunosuppression. CDR3 length: 12 residues. Trimming stripped 10 bases from V and 2 bases from J, with 11 bases between. Germline-derived CDR1 and CDR2 are SNHLY and FYNNEI. The sequencing here drew on CD4+ or CD8+ T cells sorted from blood, taken in a trial of the OX40 agonist ivuxolimab. The chain is built from TRBV2 and TRBJ1-1; D gene unclear. The TCR comes from an adult with an advanced solid tumor such as melanoma, head and neck, liver or kidney cancer. In DNA form, the CDR3 reads TGTGCCACCCTTAAAATAAACACTGAAGCTTTCTTT. Translated: CATLKINTEAFF.